A single sample gave rise to the 25 T cell receptor beta chains below, sequenced in a study of T cell repertoires in cytomegalovirus infection. TCRdb recomputed calls from the reads with MiXCR, one row per CDR3 protein. The sample records a few hundred thousand distinct CDR3 sequences, approximately 18% being singletons. The material sequenced was PBMCs. Every receptor here comes from a human donor in good health (CMV status not recorded). Some clones in this sample may be carry-over from other donors' samples.

V usage is TRBV5-1 and J usage is TRBJ2-7; TRBD2 matches at 12 bases. The germline gives CDR1 SGHRS, CDR2 YFSETQ. This CDR3 has 15 amino acids. V shed 4 bases and J 5 bases; nucleotides not matched to a gene: 7. For the CDR3, the DNA is TGCGCCAGCAGCCAACCGACTAGCGGGAGAGACGAGCAGTACTTC. It translates to CASSQPTSGRDEQYF.

The chain combines TRBV7-9 with TRBJ2-5; D is ambiguous. The CDR3 consists of 15 residues. Deletions cut 1 base from V and 5 bases from J, with 14 bases between. Germline-derived CDR1 and CDR2 are SEHNR and FQNEAQ (reference sequence). CDR3 sequence: CASSLVLDPRETQYF. DNA for the CDR3: TGTGCCAGCAGCTTAGTATTAGACCCGCGGGAGACCCAGTACTTC.

The chain carries TRBV7-6 and TRBJ2-5, with no clear D. CDR1 is SGHVS, CDR2 FNYEAQ, per germline. The CDR3 has 15 residues. Trimming took off 0 bases at V and 0 bases at J, with 8 bases between the two ends. The CDR3: CASSLAGRNQETQYF. For the CDR3, the DNA is TGTGCCAGCAGCTTAGCGGGCAGGAACCAAGAGACCCAGTACTTC.

The table lists this clonotype with many counts. The CDR3 DNA sequence: TGTGCCAGCAGCTCCGGACTAGCGGACACAGATACGCAGTATTTT. This sequence encodes CASSSGLADTDTQYF. The rearrangement joins TRBV7-2 to TRBJ2-3; 10 bases are shared with TRBD2. The CDR3 is 15 amino acids. Trimming at V came to 4 bases and at J to 2 bases, leaving 3 bases not matched to a gene. Per germline, CDR1 SGHTA and CDR2 FQGNSA.

The V call is TRBV5-1, the J call TRBJ1-6; D ambiguous. The CDR3 runs to 16 residues. Germline V lookup: CDR1 SGHRS, CDR2 YFSETQ. V lost 1 base and J 0 bases, leaving 8 bases between the germline ends. The CDR3 here is CASSLTASSYNSPLHF. For the CDR3, the DNA is TGCGCCAGCAGCTTGACAGCGAGCTCCTATAATTCACCCCTCCACTTT.

This clonotype was recorded a few times. V usage is TRBV18 and J usage is TRBJ2-1, with 9 nucleotides matching TRBD1. From germline, CDR1 is KGHSH and CDR2 LQKENI. V was pared by 0 bases and J by 9 bases, with 6 bases of the junction left unmatched. The CDR3 loop spans 15 amino acids. DNA for the CDR3: TGTGCCAGCTCACCACCGACAGGGGGGATCGGTGAGCAGTTCTTC. It encodes CASSPPTGGIGEQFF.

V is TRBV19 and J is TRBJ1-5; no reliable D call. The germline V and J ends were trimmed by 4 bases and 7 bases, with 11 bases remaining between them. The CDR3 spans 13 residues. The germline CDR1 and CDR2 sequences are LNHDA and SQIVND (reference sequence). The CDR3 protein is CASSNTPVQPQHF. CDR3 nucleotides: TGTGCCAGTAGTAACACCCCCGTGCAGCCCCAGCATTTT. The full variable domain, with the rest looked up from reference TRBV19 and TRBJ1-5, is DGGITQSPKYLFRKEGQNVTLSCEQNLNHDAMYWYRQDPGQGLRLIYYSQIVNDFQKGDIAEGYSVSREKKESFPLTVTSAQKNPTAFYLCASSNTPVQPQHFGDGTRLSIL.

The sample holds many counts of this clonotype. The chain links TRBV7-2 to TRBJ1-1; 10 bases fit TRBD1. This CDR3 is 19 amino acids long. After removal of 1 base from V and 5 bases from J, the junction contained 16 bases not matched to a gene. Germline V lookup: CDR1 SGHTA, CDR2 FQGNSA. The CDR3 DNA reads TGTGCCAGCAGCTTAGTGCCTCTGACAGGGGGCACAGGGATGACTGAAGCTTTCTTT. It is translated as CASSLVPLTGGTGMTEAFF. Full variable domain (outside the CDR3, taken from reference TRBV7-2 and TRBJ1-1): GAGVSQSPSNKVTEKGKDVELRCDPISGHTALYWYRQSLGQGLEFLIYFQGNSAPDKSGLPSDRFSAERTGGSVSTLTIQRTQQEDSAVYLCASSLVPLTGGTGMTEAFFGQGTRLTVV.

This clonotype showed up many times. The chain uses TRBV7-2 and TRBJ1-1, with 7 nucleotides matching TRBD1. This CDR3 contains 15 residues. V trimming: 7 bases; J trimming: 3 bases; junction bases outside the gene matches: 11. Per germline, CDR1 SGHTA and CDR2 FQGNSA. CDR3: CASTKTGTDHTEAFF. The CDR3 DNA sequence: TGTGCCAGCACCAAGACCGGGACAGATCACACTGAAGCTTTCTTT.

In its sample, this clonotype was seen many times. The gene calls are TRBV7-2 and TRBJ1-3; possible D gene TRBD1, 5 bases. The V end lost 6 bases, the J end lost 8 bases, and 14 bases lay between the germline ends. CDR1 and CDR2 from the germline V gene are SGHTA and FQGNSA. The length of the CDR3 is 13 residues. The CDR3 nucleotides read TGTGCCAGCAGACGCAGGGAGAAGGACACCATATATTTT. Its translation is CASRRREKDTIYF.

The genes are TRBV11-2 and TRBJ2-3; 14 positions match TRBD2. Germline V gene sequence: CDR1 SGHAT, CDR2 FQNNGV. V shed 3 bases, J shed 10 bases, and the junction held 6 bases outside the gene matches. The length of the CDR3 is 15 residues. CDR3 DNA sequence: TGTGCCAGCAGCTTGGGACTAGCGGGAGCGTATGCGCAGTATTTT. The encoded protein is CASSLGLAGAYAQYF.

This clonotype came up a few times. The genes are TRBV7-9 and TRBJ1-2, with a tentative D call TRBD1 (6 bases). V lost 3 bases and J lost 3, with 14 bases in between. Germline CDR1 and CDR2: SEHNR and FQNEAQ (reference sequence). The CDR3 loop spans 15 amino acids. For the CDR3, the DNA is TGTGCCAGCAGCTTGGCAACAGGGCCCGACTATGGCTACACCTTC. It codes for CASSLATGPDYGYTF.

Many counts were recorded for this clonotype. The gene calls are TRBV7-2 and TRBJ2-4; D is unresolved. The CDR3 is made up of 13 amino acids. The V end lost 4 bases, the J end lost 6 bases, and 10 bases lay between the germline ends. CDR1 SGHTA and CDR2 FQGNSA come from the germline V gene. The CDR3 nucleotides are TGTGCCAGCAGCTCGCGACACGGAAACATTCAGTACTTC. It translates to CASSSRHGNIQYF. The variable domain in full, completed from reference TRBV7-2 and TRBJ2-4, reads GAGVSQSPSNKVTEKGKDVELRCDPISGHTALYWYRQSLGQGLEFLIYFQGNSAPDKSGLPSDRFSAERTGGSVSTLTIQRTQQEDSAVYLCASSSRHGNIQYFGAGTRLSVL.

This clonotype was found a few times. V gene TRBV6-1 combines with J gene TRBJ2-7; D not resolved. CDR3 length equals 15 residues. Trimming removed 7 bases at V and 2 bases at J, with 18 bases between. From germline, CDR1 is MNHNS and CDR2 SASEGT. The CDR3 DNA follows: TGTGCCAGCAATTATCACGGAGCCCTAACCTACGAGCAGTACTTC. Protein: CASNYHGALTYEQYF.

This clonotype has only a few counts. CDR3 residues: CATSRSPGTNSPLHF. The CDR3 DNA is TGTGCCACCAGCAGGTCCCCGGGGACTAATTCACCCCTCCACTTT. The chain has TRBV15 and TRBJ1-6; TRBD1 is a possible D gene (5 bases). Germline V gene lookup returns CDR1 LNHNV and CDR2 YYDKDF (reference sequence). V lost 3 bases to trimming and J lost 6 bases, with 12 bases between them. CDR3 size: 15 residues.

The sample holds many counts of this clonotype. This chain joins TRBV11-2 and TRBJ2-1, with a tentative D call TRBD1 (5 bases). The germline V gene has CDR1 SGHAT and CDR2 FQNNGV. The germline V and J ends were trimmed by 1 base and 10 bases, with 17 bases remaining between them. The length of the CDR3 is 15 residues. The CDR3 is CASSLVSGRTGEQFF. The CDR3 bases are TGTGCCAGCAGCTTAGTCTCGGGCCGCACAGGCGAGCAGTTCTTC.

The table lists this clonotype with many counts. The chain links TRBV7-2 to TRBJ2-3; possibly TRBD2 for D (6 bases). This CDR3 contains 15 residues. Trimming shortened V by 0 bases and J by 4 bases, and 11 bases separated the two germline ends. The germline CDR1 and CDR2 sequences are SGHTA and FQGNSA. CDR3 amino acids: CASSLASGPADTQYF. The CDR3, as DNA: TGTGCCAGCAGCTTAGCCAGCGGGCCGGCAGATACGCAGTATTTT. The variable domain in full, completed from reference TRBV7-2 and TRBJ2-3, reads GAGVSQSPSNKVTEKGKDVELRCDPISGHTALYWYRQSLGQGLEFLIYFQGNSAPDKSGLPSDRFSAERTGGSVSTLTIQRTQQEDSAVYLCASSLASGPADTQYFGPGTRLTVL.

This chain joins TRBV20-1 and TRBJ2-2; D remains ambiguous. V was shortened by 1 base and J by 7 bases, with 4 bases between the two germline ends. The CDR3 spans 11 residues. Germline V CDR1 and CDR2: DFQATT, SNEGSKA (reference sequence). The CDR3 protein is CSARGLGELFF. CDR3 nucleotides: TGCAGTGCTAGAGGTCTCGGGGAGCTGTTTTTT.

This clonotype occurred once. The chain links TRBV5-5 to TRBJ1-6; 10 positions agree with TRBD1. The germline V gene has CDR1 SGHKS and CDR2 YYEKEE (reference sequence). The CDR3 runs to 15 residues. The J segment lost 7 bases and the V segment lost 1 base, leaving 2 bases of the junction unmatched. Here the CDR3 reads CASSLWTGGNSPLHF. As DNA, the CDR3 is TGTGCCAGCAGCTTGTGGACAGGGGGAAATTCACCCCTCCACTTT.

The sample holds a few counts of this clonotype. CDR3 protein: CSVSGGSETQYF. Written as DNA, the CDR3 is TGCAGCGTGAGCGGGGGGTCAGAGACCCAGTACTTC. The gene calls are TRBV29-1 and TRBJ2-5; TRBD2 aligns across 9 bases. Losses at the gene ends were 6 bases for V and 4 bases for J; bases not matched to a gene: 3. Germline CDR1 and CDR2: SQVTM and ANQGSEA. This CDR3 has 12 residues. Looking up the rest from reference TRBV29-1 and TRBJ2-5 gives the full variable domain: SAVISQKPSRDICQRGTSLTIQCQVDSQVTMMFWYRQQPGQSLTLIATANQGSEATYESGFVIDKFPISRPNLTFSTLTVSNMSPEDSSIYLCSVSGGSETQYFGPGTRLLVL.

V usage is TRBV4-1 and J usage is TRBJ1-1, with D possibly matching TRBD1 (6 bases). The CDR3 runs to 15 residues. Germline-derived CDR1 and CDR2 are MGHRA and YSYEKL. With 4 bases removed from V and 7 bases from J, the gap between germline ends came to 19 bases. As DNA, the CDR3 is TGCGCCAGCAGCCCAGTCCCAGGGAGGGGGATTGAAGCTTTCTTT. Translation: CASSPVPGRGIEAFF.

This clonotype has just a few counts. Here the CDR3 DNA reads TGCAGTGCTAGGGGGACTAGCGGCCCGGAGACCCAGTACTTC. Its translation: CSARGTSGPETQYF. The chain has TRBV20-1 and TRBJ2-5; 11 bases align to TRBD2. The CDR3 loop spans 14 amino acids. Germline V gene lookup returns CDR1 DFQATT and CDR2 SNEGSKA (reference sequence). After removal of 3 bases from V and 5 bases from J, the junction contained 5 bases not matched to a gene.

The genes are TRBV7-9 and TRBJ2-3, with D maybe TRBD1 (7 bases). CDR1 SEHNR and CDR2 FQNEAQ come from the germline V gene (reference sequence). This CDR3 is 16 amino acids long. Trimming shortened V by 5 bases and J by 2 bases, and 17 bases separated the two germline ends. The CDR3 DNA follows: TGTGCCAGCAGCAAAAGGAGGGGGCAGACCACAGATACGCAGTATTTT. Its translation: CASSKRRGQTTDTQYF.

The rearrangement links TRBV5-6 to TRBJ2-1; 12 nucleotides agree with TRBD2. The CDR3 runs 16 residues. The germline V gene has CDR1 SGHDT and CDR2 YYEEEE. With 3 bases clipped from V and 7 bases from J, the junction kept 8 bases outside the gene matches. The CDR3 is CASSSLTSGSFNEQFF. In DNA, the CDR3 is TGTGCCAGCAGCTCCCTGACTAGCGGGAGCTTTAATGAGCAGTTCTTC.

This clonotype showed up just a few times. V gene TRBV18 combines with J gene TRBJ2-1; 8 bases are a match to TRBD2. V was clipped by 6 bases and J by 5 bases; unmatched bases: 12. CDR1 and CDR2 (germline): KGHSH, LQKENI. The CDR3 spans 16 residues. CDR3 sequence reads: CASSPSGSSPHNEQFF. The CDR3 nucleotides read TGTGCCAGCTCTCCAAGCGGGAGTAGTCCGCACAATGAGCAGTTCTTC.